This T cell receptor (beta chain) was identified in a study of blood T cell repertoires in COVID-19. Overall study context: Donors in the United States, Italy and Spain gave samples during acute or convalescent COVID-19. T cells, B-cell-depleted T cells, or PBMCs supplied cDNA or gDNA.

Per the original methods: Amplifying reference gene primers gave estimates of nucleated cell counts. Repertoires were generated with immunoSEQ multiplex PCR, while TCRdb's copy carries only in-frame clones and drops some. D and trimming come from the DNA, and the V and J calls and clone size come from that table. The sample comprises 80,000 to 90,000 clones, around 85% of which are singletons, and under 3.5% rests with the top ten. During active infection, Seattle patients enrolled and were then monitored through disease. This clone has just one count. Germline CDR1 reads MDHEN; CDR2 reads SYDVKM. The J segment lost 3 bases and the V segment lost 6 bases, leaving 13 bases of the junction unmatched. The CDR3 runs 16 residues.

The origin of this receptor is a woman at least 80 years old with COVID-19, enrolled during active disease. The V call is TRBV28, the J call TRBJ2-7; TRBD1 aligns across 8 bases. Sequencing used peripheral blood. CDR3 region: CASRTTGEASSYEQYF. The CDR3 bases are TGTGCCAGCAGGACGACAGGGGAGGCTAGCAGCTACGAGCAGTACTTC.